One and the same sample provided the 5 T cell receptor beta chains below, sequenced in a study of T cells in Graves' hyperthyroidism and ophthalmopathy. TCR beta CDR3 regions were amplified from RNA transcripts. In the first-round RT-PCR of the TCR CDR3, the HTBI primer set was used. TCRdb recomputed calls from the multiplex PCR reads with MiXCR, one row per CDR3 protein. The sample includes roughly 170,000 distinct CDR3 sequences, about a sixth seen only once; the top ten take roughly 30%. Sequenced sample: blood. These receptors originate from a woman aged 45-60 years with Graves' hyperthyroidism.

Note on this clonotype: A much larger clonotype is one base distant, so this may be a read error. The chain joins TRBV7-9 to TRBJ1-2, with TRBD1 matching 7 bases. The CDR3 consists of 14 residues. Germline CDR1 reads SEHNR; CDR2 reads FQNEAQ (reference sequence). Losses at the gene ends were 7 bases for V and 4 bases for J; bases not matched to a gene: 9. CDR3 in amino acids: CASNLGQAFYGYTF. In DNA, the CDR3 is TGTGCCAGCAACCTAGGACAGGCGTTCTATGGCTACACCTTC.

As to this clonotype: A read error may explain this, as a much larger clone is one base away. The chain is built from TRBV7-9 and TRBJ1-1, with D unclear. The CDR3 loop spans 14 amino acids. Per the germline V gene, CDR1 is SEHNR and CDR2 is FQNEAQ (reference sequence). With 5 bases removed from V and 1 base from J, the gap between germline ends came to 11 bases. The CDR3 DNA reads as TGTGCCAGCAGCACGCTACTTTCGAACACTGAAGCTTTCTTT. Translated, it gives CASSTLLSNTEAFF.

The chain recombines TRBV5-1 with TRBJ2-2; 8 bases line up with TRBD2. Germline CDR1 reads SGHRS; CDR2 reads YFSETQ. With 2 bases clipped from V and 1 base from J, the junction kept 1 base outside the gene matches. The CDR3 consists of 15 residues. The CDR3 DNA follows: TGCGCCAGCAGCTTTAGCGGGAAGAACACCGGGGAGCTGTTTTTT. Translating gives CASSFSGKNTGELFF.

The CDR3 region is CASSLEVGGTRGNQPQHF. The CDR3 DNA follows: TGCGCCAGCAGCCTAGAGGTTGGAGGCACAAGGGGCAATCAGCCCCAGCATTTT. V gene TRBV4-1 combines with J gene TRBJ1-5; no clear D. Trimming shortened V by 4 bases and J by 2 bases, and 21 bases separated the two germline ends. The CDR3 length is 18 residues. CDR1 is MGHRA and CDR2 is YSYEKL in the germline V gene.

This clonotype was seen at least ten times. This chain links TRBV12-3 or TRBV12-4 with TRBJ2-1; unclear D gene. V shed 4 bases and J shed 7 bases, with 11 bases lying between them. This CDR3 is built from 13 residues. The DNA for the CDR3 is TGTGCCAGCAGTTATGCCCCCTTTAATGAGCAGTTCTTC. It is translated as CASSYAPFNEQFF.